Given below is one TCR beta chain in context. The sample belongs to a study of blood T cell repertoires in COVID-19. There are 16 residues in the CDR3. V shed 4 bases, J shed 6 bases, and the junction held 8 bases outside the gene matches. CDR1 is LGHNA, CDR2 YSLEER, per germline. Assay used: immunoSEQ multiplex PCR; TCRdb lists only in-frame clones, some missing. The data show a few hundred thousand clones, approximately 90% seen once. The sample was PBMCs or T cells enriched from blood (not recorded which). This TCR derives from a woman aged 40 to 50 who had recovered from COVID-19. The chain carries TRBV4-3 and TRBJ1-4, with 10 bases aligning to TRBD1. DNA of the CDR3: TGCGCCAGCAGCCGTCGCCGGGACAGGGGCGATGAAAAACTGTTTTTT. It codes for CASSRRRDRGDEKLFF.